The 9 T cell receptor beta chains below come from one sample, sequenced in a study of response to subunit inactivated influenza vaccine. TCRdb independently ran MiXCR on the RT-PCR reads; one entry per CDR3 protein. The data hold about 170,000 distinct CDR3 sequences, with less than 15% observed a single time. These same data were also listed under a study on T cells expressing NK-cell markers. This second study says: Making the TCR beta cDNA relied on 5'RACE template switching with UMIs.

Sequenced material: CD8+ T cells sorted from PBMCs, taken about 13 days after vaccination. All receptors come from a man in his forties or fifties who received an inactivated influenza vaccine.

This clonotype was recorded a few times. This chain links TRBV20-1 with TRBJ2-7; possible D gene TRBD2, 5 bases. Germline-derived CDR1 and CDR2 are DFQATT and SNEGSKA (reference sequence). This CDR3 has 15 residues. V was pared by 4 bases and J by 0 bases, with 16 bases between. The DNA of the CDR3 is TGCAGTGCTACTCGGAGGCAGGCCAACTCCTACGAGCAGTACTTC. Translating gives CSATRRQANSYEQYF.

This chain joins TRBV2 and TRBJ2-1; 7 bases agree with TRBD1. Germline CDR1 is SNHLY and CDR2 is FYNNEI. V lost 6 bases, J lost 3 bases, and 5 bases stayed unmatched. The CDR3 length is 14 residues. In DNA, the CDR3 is TGTGCCAGCAGAGAACAGGGGAGCTACAATGAGCAGTTCTTC. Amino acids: CASREQGSYNEQFF. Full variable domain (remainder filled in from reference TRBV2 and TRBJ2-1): EPEVTQTPSHQVTQMGQEVILRCVPISNHLYFYWYRQILGQKVEFLVSFYNNEISEKSEIFDDQFSVERPDGSNFTLKIRSTKLEDSAMYFCASREQGSYNEQFFGPGTRLTVL.

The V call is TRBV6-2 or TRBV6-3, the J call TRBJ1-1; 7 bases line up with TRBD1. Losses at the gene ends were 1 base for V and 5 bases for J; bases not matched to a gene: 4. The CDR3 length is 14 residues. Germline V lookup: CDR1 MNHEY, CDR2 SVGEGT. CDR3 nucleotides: TGTGCCAGCAGTTACTTTCCAGGGGGTACTGAAGCTTTCTTT. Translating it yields CASSYFPGGTEAFF.

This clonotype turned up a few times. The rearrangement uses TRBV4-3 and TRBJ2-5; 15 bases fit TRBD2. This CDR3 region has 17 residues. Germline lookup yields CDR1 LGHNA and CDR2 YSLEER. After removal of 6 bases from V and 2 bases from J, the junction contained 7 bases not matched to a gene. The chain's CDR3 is CASSRGTSGRRQETQYF. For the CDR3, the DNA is TGCGCCAGCAGTCGTGGGACTAGCGGGAGGAGGCAAGAGACCCAGTACTTC.

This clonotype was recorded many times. The DNA of the CDR3 is TGTGCCACCAGCAGAGCCGGCGGGGAGCTGTTTTTT. Protein: CATSRAGGELFF. This rearrangement joins TRBV15 to TRBJ2-2; D gene unclear. Trimming shortened V by 1 base and J by 7 bases, and 4 bases separated the two germline ends. CDR1 is LNHNV, CDR2 YYDKDF, per germline (reference sequence). The CDR3 totals 12 residues.

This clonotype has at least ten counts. In DNA, the CDR3 is TGCGCCAGCAGCCAGGGGACTAGCGGGACCTACGAGCAGTACTTC. It encodes CASSQGTSGTYEQYF. This chain links TRBV4-3 with TRBJ2-7; 13 bases are shared with TRBD2. Germline CDR1 and CDR2: LGHNA and YSLEER. This CDR3 region has 15 residues. V lost 3 bases and J lost 2; bases outside the gene matches: 1.

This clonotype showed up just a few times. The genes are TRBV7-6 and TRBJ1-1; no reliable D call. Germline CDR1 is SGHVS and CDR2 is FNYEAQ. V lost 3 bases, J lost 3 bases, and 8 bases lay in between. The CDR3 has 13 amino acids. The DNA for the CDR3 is TGTGCCAGCAGCTTTGCGGAATACACTGAAGCTTTCTTT. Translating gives CASSFAEYTEAFF.

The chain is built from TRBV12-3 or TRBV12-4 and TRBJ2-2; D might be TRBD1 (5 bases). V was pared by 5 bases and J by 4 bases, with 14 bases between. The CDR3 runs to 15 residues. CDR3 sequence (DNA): TGTGCCAGCAGTGACGACAGAGCCTCCACCGGGGAGCTGTTTTTT. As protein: CASSDDRASTGELFF.

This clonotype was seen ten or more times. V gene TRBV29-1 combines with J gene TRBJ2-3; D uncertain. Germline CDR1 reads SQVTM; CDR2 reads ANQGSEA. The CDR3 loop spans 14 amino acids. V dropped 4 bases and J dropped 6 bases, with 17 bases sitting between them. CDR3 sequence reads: CSVGVEVIHDTQYF. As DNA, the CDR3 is TGCAGCGTTGGAGTCGAAGTCATTCACGATACGCAGTATTTT.